These 30 T cell receptor beta chains came from one sample sequenced in a study of T cells in Graves' hyperthyroidism and ophthalmopathy. RNA transcripts served as the template for amplifying TCR beta CDR3 regions. TCR CDR3 underwent first-round RT-PCR with the HTBI primer set. TCRdb re-called the multiplex PCR reads with MiXCR, one entry per CDR3 protein. The repertoire holds over 350,000 distinct CDR3 sequences, with around 18% as singletons. The sequenced material came from blood. The receptor set was obtained from a man aged 18 to 30 with Graves' ophthalmopathy.

The chain has TRBV5-1 and TRBJ2-5; 9 nucleotides match TRBD2. The CDR3 runs to 13 residues. Trimming removed 6 bases from V and 4 bases from J; junction bases left unmatched: 4. The germline V gene has CDR1 SGHRS and CDR2 YFSETQ. The CDR3 reads CASNPSGAETQYF. CDR3 nucleotide sequence: TGCGCCAGCAACCCTAGCGGGGCAGAGACCCAGTACTTC.

This rearrangement joins TRBV7-8 to TRBJ2-1; D ambiguous. The germline V and J ends were trimmed by 0 bases and 0 bases, with 9 bases remaining between them. There are 16 residues in the CDR3. Germline V gene data show CDR1 as SGHVS and CDR2 as FQNEAQ. CDR3 sequence (DNA): TGTGCCAGCAGCTTAGCAGGGAAAAGCTCCTACAATGAGCAGTTCTTC. This gives the protein CASSLAGKSSYNEQFF.

This clonotype occurred many times. CDR3: CASSPTGTGGLTEAFF. For the CDR3, the DNA is TGTGCCAGCTCACCCACCGGGACAGGGGGCCTCACTGAAGCTTTCTTT. The chain is built from TRBV18 and TRBJ1-1; 12 bases align to TRBD1. The germline CDR1 and CDR2 sequences are KGHSH and LQKENI. This CDR3 has 16 amino acids. After removal of 3 bases from V and 4 bases from J, the junction contained 6 bases not matched to a gene.

The sample holds many counts of this clonotype. As DNA, the CDR3 is TGTGCCAGCACCGGGGACAGCAATCAGCCCCAGCATTTT. It yields the protein CASTGDSNQPQHF. The gene calls are TRBV12-3 or TRBV12-4 and TRBJ1-5, with a tentative D call TRBD1 (5 bases). Trimming stripped 7 bases from V and 1 base from J, with 8 bases between. CDR3 size: 13 residues.

This clonotype was observed at least ten times. The chain has TRBV2 and TRBJ1-1, with D possibly TRBD1 on 6 matching bases. CDR3 length: 12 amino acids. The V end was cut by 6 bases, the J end by 2 bases, with 7 bases between. Germline values: CDR1 SNHLY, CDR2 FYNNEI. The CDR3 loop is CASRDSNTEAFF. The CDR3 DNA is TGTGCCAGCAGGGACAGTAACACTGAAGCTTTCTTT. Supplemented by reference TRBV2 and TRBJ1-1, the full variable domain reads EPEVTQTPSHQVTQMGQEVILRCVPISNHLYFYWYRQILGQKVEFLVSFYNNEISEKSEIFDDQFSVERPDGSNFTLKIRSTKLEDSAMYFCASRDSNTEAFFGQGTRLTVV.

This clonotype came up many times. The chain links TRBV2 to TRBJ2-2; 10 positions match TRBD1. CDR1 is SNHLY, CDR2 FYNNEI, per germline. V shed 6 bases and J 6 bases; nucleotides not matched to a gene: 7. The CDR3 runs 15 residues. The CDR3: CASRETGGASGELFF. The CDR3, as DNA: TGTGCCAGCAGGGAGACAGGGGGCGCGTCCGGGGAGCTGTTTTTT. The variable domain in full, completed from reference TRBV2 and TRBJ2-2, reads EPEVTQTPSHQVTQMGQEVILRCVPISNHLYFYWYRQILGQKVEFLVSFYNNEISEKSEIFDDQFSVERPDGSNFTLKIRSTKLEDSAMYFCASRETGGASGELFFGEGSRLTVL.

This clonotype has more than one count but fewer than ten. At one of its ends the junction is not consistent with the germline gene, which may arise from a read error. The rearrangement links TRBV3-1 to TRBJ2-7, with 7 bases aligning to TRBD1. The CDR3 length is 15 residues. Germline CDR1 is LGHDT and CDR2 is YNNKEL (reference sequence). The CDR3 loop is CTSSPRDSRIYEQYF. The CDR3 DNA sequence: TGTACCAGCAGTCCCCGGGACAGCCGGATCTACGAGCAGTACTTC.

This clonotype appeared many times. The chain couples TRBV14 to TRBJ1-4; 10 bases align to TRBD1. Per the germline V gene, CDR1 is SGHDN and CDR2 is FVKESK. The CDR3 covers 15 residues. The V gene end was trimmed by 4 bases and the J gene end by 7 bases; junction bases not matched to a gene: 6. CDR3 DNA sequence: TGTGCCAGCAGCCGGGACAGGGGCGGGATTGAAAAACTGTTTTTT. It specifies CASSRDRGGIEKLFF.

This chain uses TRBV5-6 with TRBJ2-2; D gene unclear. This CDR3 region has 15 residues. CDR1 and CDR2 from the germline V gene are SGHDT and YYEEEE. Trimming took 1 base from V and 0 from J, leaving 7 bases between them. The CDR3 spells CASSLPQSNTGELFF. The CDR3 bases are TGTGCCAGCAGCTTGCCACAGTCGAACACCGGGGAGCTGTTTTTT.

The genes are TRBV28 and TRBJ1-2; no clear D gene. The V gene lost 9 bases and the J gene lost 0 bases, with 8 bases spanning the gap. CDR1 and CDR2 (germline): MDHEN, SYDVKM. The CDR3 runs 12 residues. The CDR3 reads CASDTANYGYTF. CDR3 bases: TGTGCCAGTGACACTGCTAACTATGGCTACACCTTC.

This clonotype was found many times. This chain connects TRBV12-5 to TRBJ1-1; no firm D call. Germline V gene data show CDR1 as LGHNT and CDR2 as FRNRAP. The CDR3 has 14 amino acids. V lost 1 base and J 2 bases, leaving 8 bases between the germline ends. DNA of the CDR3: TGTGCTAGTGGTTTGGAGGGAGGTAACACTGAAGCTTTCTTT. Its protein product is CASGLEGGNTEAFF.

This rearrangement joins TRBV4-1 to TRBJ2-3; a possible D gene is TRBD1 (5 bases). The CDR3 length is 16 residues. V was clipped by 5 bases and J by 1 base, with 16 bases between them. The germline V gene encodes CDR1 MGHRA and CDR2 YSYEKL. For the CDR3, the DNA is TGCGCCAGCAGCAACCGACAGAGAGATCGCACAGATACGCAGTATTTT. Its translation is CASSNRQRDRTDTQYF.

This clonotype has at least ten counts. The chain links TRBV4-1 to TRBJ1-2; D is undetermined. The length of the CDR3 is 13 residues. Germline assignment: CDR1 MGHRA and CDR2 YSYEKL. V lost 2 bases, J lost 8 bases, and 12 bases lay in between. The CDR3 spells CASSQSNEDGYTF. The CDR3 coding sequence is TGCGCCAGCAGCCAAAGTAACGAAGACGGCTACACCTTC.

This clonotype was picked up a small number of times. The chain joins TRBV5-1 to TRBJ2-1; D not resolved. Trimming took 0 bases from V and 3 from J, leaving 7 bases between them. Germline V lookup: CDR1 SGHRS, CDR2 YFSETQ. CDR3 size: 14 residues. The CDR3 spells CASSLGQNYNEQFF. The DNA of the CDR3 is TGCGCCAGCAGCTTGGGTCAGAACTACAATGAGCAGTTCTTC.

The V gene is TRBV10-3, the J gene TRBJ1-4; D is unclear. From germline, CDR1 is ENHRY and CDR2 SYGVKD. Trimming left V 3 bases short and J 8 bases short, with 16 bases between. This CDR3 is 15 amino acids long. This CDR3 reads CAISEEGSEGEKLFF. The CDR3 DNA reads as TGTGCCATCAGTGAAGAGGGAAGTGAAGGCGAAAAACTGTTTTTT.

This clonotype was seen a few times. The DNA for the CDR3 is TGTGCCAGTAGTATATCTGCGTCTGGGGCCAACGTCCTGACTTTC. Encoded protein: CASSISASGANVLTF. The chain combines TRBV19 with TRBJ2-6, with D uncertain. With 2 bases removed from V and 1 base from J, the gap between germline ends came to 6 bases. CDR1 is LNHDA, CDR2 SQIVND, per germline (reference sequence). The CDR3 totals 15 residues.

The sample holds many counts of this clonotype. This chain joins TRBV5-1 and TRBJ2-3, with D possibly being TRBD2 (6 bases). This CDR3 is 16 amino acids long. V was shortened by 6 bases and J by 0 bases, with 17 bases between the two germline ends. Germline CDR1 reads SGHRS; CDR2 reads YFSETQ. The CDR3, as DNA: TGCGCCAGCACCGATCTATTAGCGGATAGCACAGATACGCAGTATTTT. Translated: CASTDLLADSTDTQYF.

In this sample, this clonotype turned up many times. The rearrangement uses TRBV12-3 or TRBV12-4 and TRBJ2-1; the match to TRBD2 covers 8 bases. The J segment lost 6 bases and the V segment lost 3 bases, leaving 4 bases of the junction unmatched. The CDR3 runs to 14 residues. The DNA of the CDR3 is TGTGCCAGCAGTTTCTCGGGACTAGGCAATGAGCAGTTCTTC. As protein: CASSFSGLGNEQFF.

This chain connects TRBV18 to TRBJ2-2, with D unclear. The CDR3 covers 15 residues. Trimming cost V 3 bases and J 4 bases, with 12 bases left between them. Germline CDR1 reads KGHSH; CDR2 reads LQKENI. In DNA, the CDR3 is TGTGCCAGCTCACCTATCAGGACCATCACCGGGGAGCTGTTTTTT. It codes for CASSPIRTITGELFF.

The V and J genes are TRBV2 and TRBJ1-3, with D possibly being TRBD1 (5 bases). Germline CDR1 is SNHLY and CDR2 is FYNNEI. V gave up 6 bases and J gave up 0 bases, with 12 bases separating them. The CDR3 contains 15 residues. The CDR3 here is CASRGDRASGNTIYF. In DNA, the CDR3 is TGTGCCAGCAGGGGTGACAGAGCCTCTGGAAACACCATATATTTT.

This clonotype was detected ten times or more. This chain joins TRBV20-1 and TRBJ1-2; D perhaps matches TRBD1 (6 bases). The length of the CDR3 is 14 residues. Germline CDR1 DFQATT, CDR2 SNEGSKA (reference sequence). V dropped 6 bases and J dropped 3 bases, with 17 bases sitting between them. The CDR3 here is CSAHFFEGDYGYTF. CDR3 in DNA: TGCAGTGCCCATTTTTTTGAGGGGGACTATGGCTACACCTTC.

This clonotype was seen ten or more times. V and J are TRBV6-5 and TRBJ1-6, with 7 bases that match TRBD1. The J segment lost 7 bases and the V segment lost 2 bases, leaving 5 bases of the junction unmatched. The CDR3 sequence is 15 residues long. Germline V gene lookup returns CDR1 MNHEY and CDR2 SVGAGI. CDR3 nucleotide sequence: TGTGCCAGCAGTTACGCAGCAGGGGGAAATTCACCCCTCCACTTT. Its translation is CASSYAAGGNSPLHF.

This clonotype appeared many times. The genes are TRBV2 and TRBJ1-5; D is perhaps TRBD1 (5 bases). CDR1 SNHLY and CDR2 FYNNEI come from the germline V gene. The ends were cut back, 6 bases at V and 6 bases at J, with 12 bases in the middle. The CDR3 is made up of 13 amino acids. The CDR3 coding sequence is TGTGCCAGCAGGTTCGAGGGGTTTCAGCCCCAGCATTTT. Translation: CASRFEGFQPQHF.

This clonotype came up many times. The chain carries TRBV2 and TRBJ2-7; 7 positions match TRBD1. Germline-derived CDR1 and CDR2 are SNHLY and FYNNEI. Losses at the gene ends were 6 bases for V and 5 bases for J; bases not matched to a gene: 16. The CDR3 runs 16 residues. In nucleotides, the CDR3 is TGTGCCAGCAGAGATGATCGACAGGGAAGATACGACGAGCAGTACTTC. Amino acid sequence: CASRDDRQGRYDEQYF.

Ten or more counts support this clonotype. The gene calls are TRBV2 and TRBJ2-3; 7 bases align to TRBD1. The germline CDR1 and CDR2 sequences are SNHLY and FYNNEI. CDR3 length: 14 residues. V lost 6 bases and J lost 2; bases outside the gene matches: 5. CDR3 coding DNA: TGTGCCAGCAGAAGGGGACAGAACACAGATACGCAGTATTTT. This gives the protein CASRRGQNTDTQYF. Looking up the rest from reference TRBV2 and TRBJ2-3 gives the full variable domain: EPEVTQTPSHQVTQMGQEVILRCVPISNHLYFYWYRQILGQKVEFLVSFYNNEISEKSEIFDDQFSVERPDGSNFTLKIRSTKLEDSAMYFCASRRGQNTDTQYFGPGTRLTVL.

This clonotype was observed at least ten times. The J gene is TRBJ1-1, the V gene TRBV5-1; no definite D call. The V end lost 1 base, the J end lost 0 bases, and 10 bases lay between the germline ends. This CDR3 comprises 15 residues. CDR1 and CDR2 (germline): SGHRS, YFSETQ. The CDR3 region has the DNA TGCGCCAGCAGCTTGTGGCAGGCCCTGAACACTGAAGCTTTCTTT. It encodes CASSLWQALNTEAFF.

The V gene is TRBV12-3 or TRBV12-4, the J gene TRBJ1-1; a weak D match, TRBD1 (6 bases). V shed 7 bases and J shed 5 bases, with 17 bases lying between them. This CDR3 contains 14 residues. CDR3: CASTHSAQGTEAFF. Here the CDR3 DNA reads TGTGCCAGCACCCACAGCGCCCAGGGGACTGAAGCTTTCTTT.

This clonotype was observed at least ten times. The chain joins TRBV3-1 to TRBJ2-1, with D perhaps matching TRBD2 (5 bases). The CDR3 contains 13 residues. Germline V gives CDR1 LGHDT, CDR2 YNNKEL (reference sequence). V was shortened by 3 bases and J by 7 bases, with 10 bases between the two germline ends. CDR3 in amino acids: CASSQGRPNEQFF. Here the CDR3 DNA reads TGTGCCAGCAGCCAGGGGAGACCTAATGAGCAGTTCTTC.

J is TRBJ2-3 and V is TRBV19, with 10 bases matching TRBD1. This CDR3 is 16 amino acids long. Germline V gene sequence: CDR1 LNHDA, CDR2 SQIVND (reference sequence). J was trimmed by 4 bases and V by 4 bases; bases with no gene match: 8. CDR3 sequence reads: CASSTRDRGIADTQYF. The CDR3 bases are TGTGCCAGTAGTACCCGGGACAGGGGAATTGCAGATACGCAGTATTTT.

There are many counts of this clonotype. This rearrangement joins TRBV7-8 to TRBJ1-2; the D is unclear. The CDR3 has 14 amino acids. Trimming took 5 bases from V and 1 from J, leaving 11 bases between them. Germline assignment: CDR1 SGHVS and CDR2 FQNEAQ. Here the CDR3 DNA reads TGTGCCAGCAGCCTCCCGGGGTTTAACTATGGCTACACCTTC. Translating it yields CASSLPGFNYGYTF.